This TCR beta chain was captured in a study of blood T cell repertoires in COVID-19. About the study: T cells, B-cell-depleted T cells, or PBMCs supplied cDNA or gDNA.

Donors were grouped by their self-reported clinical history. Per the study methods: Reference gene primer amplification yielded estimated nucleated cell counts. Sequenced by immunoSEQ multiplex PCR; TCRdb stores in-frame clones only, minus some. That table furnishes V, J and clone size, whereas the DNA furnished D and trimming. The sample holds around 190,000 clones, about 83% seen once. The TCR was taken from a woman aged 25 to 39 who had been exposed to COVID-19. The specimen was PBMCs or T cells enriched from blood (not recorded which).

The CDR3: CASSPQSYNSPLHF. In nucleotides, the CDR3 is TGTGCCAGCAGCCCACAGAGCTATAATTCACCCCTCCACTTT. V is TRBV3-1 (or the pseudogene TRBV3-2) and J is TRBJ1-6; D gene unclear. Trimming shortened V by 4 bases and J by 3 bases, and 7 bases separated the two germline ends. The CDR3 loop spans 14 amino acids. The germline V gene encodes CDR1 LGHDT and CDR2 YNNKEL (reference sequence).